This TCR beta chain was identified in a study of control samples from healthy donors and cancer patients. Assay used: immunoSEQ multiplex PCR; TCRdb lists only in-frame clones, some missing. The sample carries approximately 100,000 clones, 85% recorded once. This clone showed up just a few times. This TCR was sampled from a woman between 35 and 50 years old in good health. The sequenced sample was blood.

The CDR3 sequence: CASSEGRYEAFF. DNA for the CDR3: TGTGCCAGCAGTGAAGGACGGTATGAAGCTTTCTTT. This chain uses TRBV25-1 with TRBJ1-1, with D unclear. V lost 2 bases and J 7 bases, leaving 8 bases between the germline ends. Germline assignment: CDR1 MGHDK and CDR2 SYGVNS. The CDR3 loop spans 12 amino acids. The full variable domain, completed using reference TRBV25-1 and TRBJ1-1, is EADIYQTPRYLVIGTGKKITLECSQTMGHDKMYWYQQDPGMELHLIHYSYGVNSTEKGDLSSESTVSRIRTEHFPLTLESARPSHTSQYLCASSEGRYEAFFGQGTRLTVV.